This T cell receptor beta chain was captured in a study of cytomegalovirus exposure and HLA in healthy donors. The PCR employed 60 Vbeta primers together with 13 Jbeta primers. Sequencing was performed with immunoSEQ multiplex PCR; in TCRdb, only in-frame clones are kept and a portion is missing. The table shows roughly 170,000 clones, with 84% occurring only once. The CDR3 sequence is 15 residues long. Germline trimming cut 5 bases from V and 3 bases from J; bases unmatched to any gene: 5. CDR1 is SGHAT and CDR2 is FQNNGV in the germline V gene. In its sample, this clone ranks as medium-sized. The antigen is unknown. Study-wide results and limits: Later analysis revealed greater clonal expansion in HLA-associated TCR beta chains than in equally common others. In a later analysis, TCR beta V- and J-gene trimming was associated with a missense DCLRE1C variant.

V is TRBV11-2 and J is TRBJ2-2, with 8 bases that match TRBD1. The origin of this receptor is a man aged 30 to 45 in good health and CMV-seronegative. The sample was PBMCs. CDR3 in amino acids: CASSPSTGDTGELFF. The CDR3, as DNA: TGTGCCAGCAGCCCTTCGACAGGGGACACCGGGGAGCTGTTTTTT.